Reported below is one TCR beta chain. The sample comes from a study of blood T cell repertoires in COVID-19. Study summary: COVID-19 samples collected from the United States, Italy and Spain covered acute and convalescent phases.

The data were produced by immunoSEQ multiplex PCR, yet TCRdb's version contains in-frame clones alone and is incomplete. The data contain 200,000 to 250,000 clones, over 75% of them seen just once; the ten biggest clones take up approximately 8.7%. Per the germline V gene, CDR1 is MGHRA and CDR2 is YSYEKL. CDR3 length: 16 residues. The V end was cut by 1 base, the J end by 5 bases, with 17 bases between. Individuals aged 18 to 89 years were recruited from 20 to 25 US areas. The receptor was derived from a man aged 40-50 years who had recovered from COVID-19. The gene calls are TRBV4-1 and TRBJ1-2; unclear D gene. The material sequenced was PBMCs or T cells enriched from blood (not recorded which). In nucleotides, the CDR3 is TGCGCCAGCAGCCAAGTTGGGCTCTTGGATTTATATGGCTACACCTTC. It specifies CASSQVGLLDLYGYTF.